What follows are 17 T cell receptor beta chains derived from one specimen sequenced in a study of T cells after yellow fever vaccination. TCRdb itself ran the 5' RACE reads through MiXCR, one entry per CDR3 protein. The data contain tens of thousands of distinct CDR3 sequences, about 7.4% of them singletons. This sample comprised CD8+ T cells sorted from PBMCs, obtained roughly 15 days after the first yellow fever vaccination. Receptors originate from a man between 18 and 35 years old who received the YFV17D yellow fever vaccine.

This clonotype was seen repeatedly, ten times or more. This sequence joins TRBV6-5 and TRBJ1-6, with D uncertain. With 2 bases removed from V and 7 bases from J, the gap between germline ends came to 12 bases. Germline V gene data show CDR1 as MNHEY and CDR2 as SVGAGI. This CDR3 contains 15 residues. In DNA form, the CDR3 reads TGTGCCAGCAGTTACGTGGCAGGCGAGAATTCACCCCTCCACTTT. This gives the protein CASSYVAGENSPLHF.

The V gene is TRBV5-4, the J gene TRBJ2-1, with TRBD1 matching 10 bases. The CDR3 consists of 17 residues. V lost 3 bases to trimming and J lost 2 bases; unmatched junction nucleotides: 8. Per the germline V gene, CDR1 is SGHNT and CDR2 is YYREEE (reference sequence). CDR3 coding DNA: TGTGCCAGCAGCTGGGGCGACAGGGGGCGGGCCTACAATGAGCAGTTCTTC. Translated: CASSWGDRGRAYNEQFF.

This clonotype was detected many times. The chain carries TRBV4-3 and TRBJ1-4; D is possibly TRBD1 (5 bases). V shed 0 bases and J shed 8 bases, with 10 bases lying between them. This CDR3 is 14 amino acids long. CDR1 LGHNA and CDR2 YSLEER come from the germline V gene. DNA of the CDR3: TGCGCCAGCAGCCAAGAGAACAGGTTGGAAAAACTGTTTTTT. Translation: CASSQENRLEKLFF.

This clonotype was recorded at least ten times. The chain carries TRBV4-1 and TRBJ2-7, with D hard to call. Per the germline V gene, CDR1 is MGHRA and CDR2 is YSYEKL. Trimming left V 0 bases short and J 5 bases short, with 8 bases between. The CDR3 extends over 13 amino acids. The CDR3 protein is CASSQEGPHEQYF. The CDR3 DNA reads TGCGCCAGCAGCCAAGAAGGGCCCCACGAGCAGTACTTC.

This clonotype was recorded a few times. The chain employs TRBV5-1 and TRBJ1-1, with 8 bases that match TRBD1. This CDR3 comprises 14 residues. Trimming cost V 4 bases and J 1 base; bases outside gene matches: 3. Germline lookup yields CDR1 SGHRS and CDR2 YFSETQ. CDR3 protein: CASSGGQENTEAFF. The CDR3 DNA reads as TGCGCCAGCAGCGGGGGACAGGAGAACACTGAAGCTTTCTTT.

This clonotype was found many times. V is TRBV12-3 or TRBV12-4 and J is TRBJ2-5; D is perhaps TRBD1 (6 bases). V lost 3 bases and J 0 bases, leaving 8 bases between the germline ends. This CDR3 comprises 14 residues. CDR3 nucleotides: TGTGCCAGCAGTTTGCAGGGGTACCAAGAGACCCAGTACTTC. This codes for CASSLQGYQETQYF.

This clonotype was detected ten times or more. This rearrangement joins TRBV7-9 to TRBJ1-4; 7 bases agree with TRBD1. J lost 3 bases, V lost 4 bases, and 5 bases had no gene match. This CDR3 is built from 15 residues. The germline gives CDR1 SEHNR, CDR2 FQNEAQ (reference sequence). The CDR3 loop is CASSSQGVPNEKLFF. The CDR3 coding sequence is TGTGCCAGCAGCTCCCAGGGGGTACCTAATGAAAAACTGTTTTTT. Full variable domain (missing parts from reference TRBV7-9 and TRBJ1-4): DTGVSQNPRHKITKRGQNVTFRCDPISEHNRLYWYRQTLGQGPEFLTYFQNEAQLEKSRLLSDRFSAERPKGSFSTLEIQRTEQGDSAMYLCASSSQGVPNEKLFFGSGTQLSVL.

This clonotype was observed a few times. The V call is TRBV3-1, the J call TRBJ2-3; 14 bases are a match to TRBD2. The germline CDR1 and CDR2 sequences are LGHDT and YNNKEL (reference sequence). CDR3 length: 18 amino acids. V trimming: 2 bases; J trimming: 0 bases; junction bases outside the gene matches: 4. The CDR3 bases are TGTGCCAGCAGCCAATTTTGGACTAGCGGGGGGAGCACAGATACGCAGTATTTT. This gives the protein CASSQFWTSGGSTDTQYF.

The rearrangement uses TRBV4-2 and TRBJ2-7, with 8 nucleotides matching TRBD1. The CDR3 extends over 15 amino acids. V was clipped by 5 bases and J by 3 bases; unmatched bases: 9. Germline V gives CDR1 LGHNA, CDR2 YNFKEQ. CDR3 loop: CASSSTGVGLYEQYF. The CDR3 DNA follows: TGTGCCAGCAGCTCGACAGGGGTCGGTCTCTACGAGCAGTACTTC.

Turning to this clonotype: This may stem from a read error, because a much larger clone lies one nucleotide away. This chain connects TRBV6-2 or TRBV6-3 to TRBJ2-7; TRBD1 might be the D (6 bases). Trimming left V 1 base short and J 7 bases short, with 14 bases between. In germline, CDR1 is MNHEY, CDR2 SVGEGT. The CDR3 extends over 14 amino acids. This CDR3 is CASSYYREHWEQYF. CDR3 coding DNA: TGTGCCAGCAGTTACTACAGGGAGCATTGGGAGCAGTACTTC.

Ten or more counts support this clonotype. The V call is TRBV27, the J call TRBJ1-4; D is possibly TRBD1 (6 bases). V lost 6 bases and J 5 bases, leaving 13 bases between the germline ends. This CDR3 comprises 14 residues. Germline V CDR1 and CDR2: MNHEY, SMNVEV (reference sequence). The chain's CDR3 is CASSRGRVNEKLFF. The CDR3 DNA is TGTGCCAGCAGCAGGGGCCGAGTGAATGAAAAACTGTTTTTT.

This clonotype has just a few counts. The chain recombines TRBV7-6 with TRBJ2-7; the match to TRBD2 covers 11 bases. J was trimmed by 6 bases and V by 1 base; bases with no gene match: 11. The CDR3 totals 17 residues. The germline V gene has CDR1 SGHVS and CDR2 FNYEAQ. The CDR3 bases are TGTGCCAGCAGCTTAGGACTAGCGGGGAGACCAGCCGGCGAGCAGTACTTC. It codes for CASSLGLAGRPAGEQYF.

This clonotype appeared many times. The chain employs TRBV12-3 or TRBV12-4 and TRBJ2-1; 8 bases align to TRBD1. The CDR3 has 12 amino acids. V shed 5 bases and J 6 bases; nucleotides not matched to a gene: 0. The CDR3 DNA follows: TGTGCCAGCAGTGACAGGGGCAATGAGCAGTTCTTC. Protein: CASSDRGNEQFF.

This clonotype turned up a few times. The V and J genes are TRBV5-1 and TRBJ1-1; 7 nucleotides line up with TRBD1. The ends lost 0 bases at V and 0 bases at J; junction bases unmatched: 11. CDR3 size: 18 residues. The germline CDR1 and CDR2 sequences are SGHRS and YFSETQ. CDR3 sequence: CASSLEVLTGTLNTEAFF. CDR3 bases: TGCGCCAGCAGCTTGGAGGTTCTGACAGGGACTTTGAACACTGAAGCTTTCTTT.

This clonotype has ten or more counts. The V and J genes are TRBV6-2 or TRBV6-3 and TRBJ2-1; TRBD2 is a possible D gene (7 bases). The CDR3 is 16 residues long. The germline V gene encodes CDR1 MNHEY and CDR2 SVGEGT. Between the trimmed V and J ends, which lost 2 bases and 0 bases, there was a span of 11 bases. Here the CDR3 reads CASSYGGGYSYNEQFF. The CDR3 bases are TGTGCCAGCAGTTACGGCGGGGGCTACTCCTACAATGAGCAGTTCTTC.

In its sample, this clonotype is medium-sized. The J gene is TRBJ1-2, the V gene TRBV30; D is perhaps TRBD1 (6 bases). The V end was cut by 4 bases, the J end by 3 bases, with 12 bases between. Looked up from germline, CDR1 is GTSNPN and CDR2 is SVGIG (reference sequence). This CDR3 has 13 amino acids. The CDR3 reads CAWNGGQYYGYTF. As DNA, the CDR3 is TGTGCCTGGAACGGGGGGCAATACTATGGCTACACCTTC.

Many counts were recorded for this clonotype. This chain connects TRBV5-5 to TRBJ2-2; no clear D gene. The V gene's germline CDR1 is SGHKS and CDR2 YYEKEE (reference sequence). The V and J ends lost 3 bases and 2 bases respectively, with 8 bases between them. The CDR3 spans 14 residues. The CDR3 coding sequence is TGTGCCAGCAGCTCAGGCATTAACACCGGGGAGCTGTTTTTT. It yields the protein CASSSGINTGELFF. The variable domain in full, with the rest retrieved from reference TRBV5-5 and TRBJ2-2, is DAGVTQSPTHLIKTRGQQVTLRCSPISGHKSVSWYQQVLGQGPQFIFQYYEKEERGRGNFPDRFSARQFPNYSSELNVNALLLGDSALYLCASSSGINTGELFFGEGSRLTVL.